This T cell receptor (beta chain) originates from a study of OX40 agonist ivuxolimab in advanced cancers. In the study overall: Patients assigned to dose escalation were diagnosed with hepatocellular carcinoma, melanoma, renal cell or head and neck cancer.

The CDR3 is 18 residues long. Germline V gene data show CDR1 as SGDLS and CDR2 as YYNGEE. The V and J ends lost 0 bases and 3 bases respectively, with 18 bases between them. This clone occurred once. Method: immunoSEQ multiplex PCR; TCRdb's copy keeps in-frame clones and lacks some. The data show more than 6,500 clones, just under 75% seen once. The clonotype comes from an adult with an advanced solid tumor such as melanoma, head and neck, liver or kidney cancer. The sequences come from CD4+ or CD8+ T cells sorted from blood, collected in a trial of the OX40 agonist ivuxolimab. The genes are TRBV9 and TRBJ1-4; D unclear. CDR3 coding DNA: TGTGCCAGCAGCGTAGACCCAACCCGGGCAGAGGCTAATGAAAAACTGTTTTTT. Encoded protein: CASSVDPTRAEANEKLFF.